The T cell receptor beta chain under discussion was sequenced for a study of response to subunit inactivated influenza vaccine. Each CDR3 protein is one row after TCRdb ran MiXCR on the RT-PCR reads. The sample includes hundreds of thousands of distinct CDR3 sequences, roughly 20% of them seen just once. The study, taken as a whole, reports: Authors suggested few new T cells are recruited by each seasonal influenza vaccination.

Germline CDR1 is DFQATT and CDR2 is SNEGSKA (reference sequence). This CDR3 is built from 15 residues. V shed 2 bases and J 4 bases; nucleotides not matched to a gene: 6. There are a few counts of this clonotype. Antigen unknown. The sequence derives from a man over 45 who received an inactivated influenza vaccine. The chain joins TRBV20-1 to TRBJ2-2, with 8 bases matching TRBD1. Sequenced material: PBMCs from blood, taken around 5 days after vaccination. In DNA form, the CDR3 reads TGCAGTGCTAGACCCTGGACAGGGAGCACCGGGGAGCTGTTTTTT. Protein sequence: CSARPWTGSTGELFF.